Given below is one T cell receptor (beta chain) in context. CDR1 is SGHRS, CDR2 YFSETQ, per germline. Trimming shortened V by 0 bases and J by 7 bases, and 14 bases separated the two germline ends. The CDR3 is 14 amino acids. About 0.5 to 1 ug RNA was reverse transcribed with random hexamers. TCRdb fed the immunoSEQ multiplex PCR reads into MiXCR, producing one record per CDR3 protein. The sample contains 120,000 or so distinct CDR3 sequences, just under 95% of which appear only once. This sample was included in a study of CD8 T cells in Susac syndrome. The TCR sequence derives from a human donor with Susac syndrome. Sequenced: CD8+ T cells from PBMCs. The chain carries TRBV5-1 and TRBJ2-7; D is possibly TRBD1 (5 bases). In DNA, the CDR3 is TGCGCCAGCAGCTTGGAGACAGCCGACGAGGAGCAGTACTTC. Amino acids: CASSLETADEEQYF.